These 15 T cell receptor beta chains originate from one sample sequenced in a study of blood T cell repertoires in COVID-19. Profiling relied on immunoSEQ multiplex PCR, and the TCRdb table lists in-frame clones only, not all of them. The data show about 360,000 clones, with 87% seen just once and more than 1.5% held by the top ten. Material for sequencing was PBMCs or T cells enriched from blood (not recorded which). Receptor source: a man between 35 and 55 years old in a cohort exposed to, infected with or recovered from COVID-19 (not recorded which).

The chain joins TRBV5-6 to TRBJ1-2; 9 bases match TRBD1. Per the germline V gene, CDR1 is SGHDT and CDR2 is YYEEEE. V trimming: 4 bases; J trimming: 3 bases; junction bases outside the gene matches: 13. This CDR3 has 17 amino acids. The CDR3 here is CASSAYPGQGIDYGYTF. CDR3 sequence (DNA): TGTGCCAGCAGCGCCTACCCGGGACAGGGTATTGACTATGGCTACACCTTC.

This rearrangement joins TRBV7-9 to TRBJ2-5; TRBD2 matches 14 bases. CDR3 size: 17 residues. The junction had 6 bases not matched to a gene; V was cut back by 2 bases and J by 4 bases. Germline V gene lookup returns CDR1 SEHNR and CDR2 FQNEAQ (reference sequence). In DNA form, the CDR3 reads TGTGCCAGCAGCTTAAGGACTAGCGGGAGGACTTTAGAGACCCAGTACTTC. This encodes CASSLRTSGRTLETQYF.

This clone was recorded once. The chain recombines TRBV7-3 with TRBJ2-2; TRBD1 is a possible D gene (5 bases). The V gene's germline CDR1 is SGHTA and CDR2 FQGTGA. V was pared by 5 bases and J by 4 bases, with 11 bases between. This CDR3 is built from 14 residues. The CDR3 coding sequence is TGTGCCAGCAGCATCCAGGGTTCCACCGGGGAGCTGTTTTTT. Amino acid sequence: CASSIQGSTGELFF.

This chain links TRBV15 with TRBJ2-1; 10 nucleotides align to TRBD2. Germline loops: CDR1 LNHNV, CDR2 YYDKDF (reference sequence). This CDR3 region has 16 residues. V shed 7 bases, J shed 6 bases, and the junction held 12 bases outside the gene matches. CDR3 sequence reads: CATTTLAGGLGNEQFF. The CDR3 DNA reads TGTGCCACCACCACGTTAGCGGGAGGTCTGGGCAATGAGCAGTTCTTC.

The V and J genes are TRBV18 and TRBJ2-7; 8 nucleotides match TRBD2. V trimming: 6 bases; J trimming: 3 bases; junction bases outside the gene matches: 4. CDR1 and CDR2 (germline): KGHSH, LQKENI. The CDR3 sequence is 13 residues long. CDR3 protein: CASSTGTSYEQYF. Written as DNA, the CDR3 is TGTGCCAGCTCCACCGGGACTAGCTACGAGCAGTACTTC.

The V gene is TRBV27, the J gene TRBJ2-1; 13 nucleotides agree with TRBD2. Germline lookup yields CDR1 MNHEY and CDR2 SMNVEV (reference sequence). The V segment lost 2 bases and the J segment 11 bases; nucleotides outside the gene matches: 3. This CDR3 has 14 amino acids. The CDR3 loop reads CASSLGTSGTQQFF. The CDR3 coding sequence is TGTGCCAGCAGTTTAGGGACTAGCGGGACCCAGCAGTTCTTC.

The chain employs TRBV6-5 and TRBJ1-3; D possibly corresponds to TRBD1 (6 bases). Trimming removed 7 bases at V and 1 base at J, with 11 bases between. Looked up from germline, CDR1 is MNHEY and CDR2 is SVGAGI. This CDR3 is built from 14 residues. The CDR3 DNA reads TGTGCCAGCAAACCAGGACAGTCTGGAAACACCATATATTTT. This codes for CASKPGQSGNTIYF.

V is TRBV7-2 and J is TRBJ1-5; a weak D match, TRBD1 (5 bases). This CDR3 contains 17 residues. Germline values: CDR1 SGHTA, CDR2 FQGNSA. V shed 3 bases and J shed 0 bases, with 15 bases lying between them. The CDR3 region has the DNA TGTGCCAGCAGCTTGGACATGCGAGAATATAGCAATCAGCCCCAGCATTTT. The encoded protein is CASSLDMREYSNQPQHF.

This clone has only a few counts. The chain's CDR3 is CASSLLGQAFGYGYTF. CDR3 sequence (DNA): TGTGCCAGCAGCTTATTGGGACAGGCGTTCGGGTATGGCTACACCTTC. V usage is TRBV7-9 and J usage is TRBJ1-2, with 8 bases matching TRBD1. V lost 2 bases to trimming and J lost 5 bases; unmatched junction nucleotides: 10. Germline V lookup: CDR1 SEHNR, CDR2 FQNEAQ (reference sequence). The CDR3 has 16 amino acids.

The chain couples TRBV6-5 to TRBJ1-1; the D is unclear. CDR3 length equals 12 residues. The germline V gene encodes CDR1 MNHEY and CDR2 SVGAGI. The V end was cut by 4 bases, the J end by 3 bases, with 6 bases between. Here the CDR3 DNA reads TGTGCCAGCAGTTTAACAGACACTGAAGCTTTCTTT. The encoded protein is CASSLTDTEAFF.

This chain joins TRBV10-3 and TRBJ2-4; 7 nucleotides line up with TRBD1. Germline loops: CDR1 ENHRY, CDR2 SYGVKD. The CDR3 length is 13 residues. Trimming cost V 4 bases and J 7 bases; bases outside gene matches: 4. For the CDR3, the DNA is TGTGCCATCAGTGGACAGGGAGTTAACATTCAGTACTTC. It specifies CAISGQGVNIQYF.

The chain has TRBV13 and TRBJ1-2; D perhaps matches TRBD1 (6 bases). CDR1 is PRHDT, CDR2 FYEKMQ, per germline (reference sequence). CDR3 length equals 15 residues. Trimming removed 4 bases from V and 0 bases from J, with 12 bases in between. The CDR3 sequence: CASSSRQAPNYGYTF. In nucleotides, the CDR3 is TGTGCCAGCAGCTCGAGACAGGCGCCTAACTATGGCTACACCTTC.

CDR3 coding DNA: TGTGCCAGCTCACTTGGACAGGTTCGAGTGAACACTGAAGCTTTCTTT. Encoded protein: CASSLGQVRVNTEAFF. This chain links TRBV18 with TRBJ1-1; 7 bases align to TRBD1. Per germline, CDR1 KGHSH and CDR2 LQKENI. The CDR3 is made up of 16 amino acids. V was clipped by 4 bases and J by 0 bases; unmatched bases: 8.

CDR3 DNA: TGTGCCAGCAGCTTAGGGGTTGCGGGTTCACCCCTCCACTTT. It specifies CASSLGVAGSPLHF. This rearrangement joins TRBV11-1 to TRBJ1-6; D is ambiguous. The germline V gene has CDR1 SGHAT and CDR2 FQDESV (reference sequence). The CDR3 loop spans 14 amino acids. The V and J ends lost 1 base and 9 bases respectively, with 10 bases between them.

V and J are TRBV5-1 and TRBJ2-1; TRBD2 agrees at 9 bases. V shed 1 base and J 0 bases; nucleotides not matched to a gene: 2. Germline CDR1 SGHRS, CDR2 YFSETQ. The CDR3 spans 16 residues. The chain's CDR3 is CASSLSSGSSYNEQFF. DNA of the CDR3: TGCGCCAGCAGCTTGAGTAGCGGGAGCTCCTACAATGAGCAGTTCTTC.